Included here is one T cell receptor beta chain sequence, with context. The antigen remains unidentified. This sample was taken from a study of T cell repertoires in cytomegalovirus infection. Across the whole study: Recently identified HLA-C-restricted CMV epitopes were among the peptides used.

Germline V gene data show CDR1 as LNHNV and CDR2 as YYDKDF (reference sequence). The length of the CDR3 is 14 residues. The trim removed 4 bases at V and 7 bases at J, leaving 7 bases unmatched. TCRdb re-called the reads with MiXCR, one entry per CDR3 protein. This sample has 300,000 or so distinct CDR3 sequences, with around a quarter found just once. The sequencing here drew on cultured PBMCs, taken from culture after CMV antigen stimulation. The sequence was collected from a human donor in good health (CMV status not recorded). Some clones in this sample may be carry-over from other donors' samples. The chain uses TRBV15 and TRBJ1-5; 7 nucleotides align to TRBD1. CDR3 residues: CATSIDRDGQPQHF. In DNA form, the CDR3 reads TGTGCCACCAGCATTGACAGGGACGGCCAGCCCCAGCATTTT.